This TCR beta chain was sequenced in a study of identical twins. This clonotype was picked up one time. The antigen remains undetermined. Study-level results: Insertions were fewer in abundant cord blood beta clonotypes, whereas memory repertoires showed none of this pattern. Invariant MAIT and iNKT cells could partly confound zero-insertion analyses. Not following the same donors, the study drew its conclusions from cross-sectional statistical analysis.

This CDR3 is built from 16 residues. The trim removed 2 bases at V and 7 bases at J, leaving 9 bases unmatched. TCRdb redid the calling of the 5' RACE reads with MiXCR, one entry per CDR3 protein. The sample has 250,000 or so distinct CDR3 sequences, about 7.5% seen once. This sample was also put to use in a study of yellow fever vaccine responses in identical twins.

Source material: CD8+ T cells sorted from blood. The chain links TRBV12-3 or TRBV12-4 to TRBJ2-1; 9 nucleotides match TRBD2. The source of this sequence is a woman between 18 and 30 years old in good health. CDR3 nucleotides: TGTGCCAGCAGTTTATTGGCGGGAGGGCCGTTTAATGAGCAGTTCTTC. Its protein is CASSLLAGGPFNEQFF.